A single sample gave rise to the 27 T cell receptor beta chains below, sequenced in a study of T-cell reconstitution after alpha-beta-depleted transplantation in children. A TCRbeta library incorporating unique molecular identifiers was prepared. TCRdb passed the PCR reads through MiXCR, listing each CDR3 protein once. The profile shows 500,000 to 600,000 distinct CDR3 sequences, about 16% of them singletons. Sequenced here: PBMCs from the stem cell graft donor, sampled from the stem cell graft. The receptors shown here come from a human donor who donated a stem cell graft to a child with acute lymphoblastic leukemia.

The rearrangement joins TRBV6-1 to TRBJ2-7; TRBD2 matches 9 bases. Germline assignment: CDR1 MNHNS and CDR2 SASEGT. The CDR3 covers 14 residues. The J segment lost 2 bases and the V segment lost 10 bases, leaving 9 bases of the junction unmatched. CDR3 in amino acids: CATLLAGLTYEQYF. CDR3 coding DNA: TGTGCCACCTTACTAGCGGGCCTAACCTACGAGCAGTACTTC.

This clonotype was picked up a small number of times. CDR3 loop: CASSEGDQPQHF. The DNA for the CDR3 is TGTGCCAGCAGCGAGGGGGATCAGCCCCAGCATTTT. V is TRBV3-1 and J is TRBJ1-5, with D possibly matching TRBD1 (6 bases). Looked up from germline, CDR1 is LGHDT and CDR2 is YNNKEL (reference sequence). V lost 5 bases and J 5 bases, leaving 7 bases between the germline ends. This CDR3 comprises 12 residues.

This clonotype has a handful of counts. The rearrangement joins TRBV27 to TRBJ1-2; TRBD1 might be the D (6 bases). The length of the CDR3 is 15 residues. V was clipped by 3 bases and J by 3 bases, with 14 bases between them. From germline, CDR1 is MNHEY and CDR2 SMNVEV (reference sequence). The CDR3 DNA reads TGTGCCAGCAGTTTTACAGGGAATAGATACTATGGCTACACCTTC. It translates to CASSFTGNRYYGYTF.

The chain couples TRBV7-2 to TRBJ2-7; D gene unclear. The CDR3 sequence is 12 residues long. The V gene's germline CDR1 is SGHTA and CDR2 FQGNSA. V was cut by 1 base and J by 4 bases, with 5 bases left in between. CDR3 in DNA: TGTGCCAGCAGCTTAGAGGAATACGAGCAGTACTTC. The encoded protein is CASSLEEYEQYF.

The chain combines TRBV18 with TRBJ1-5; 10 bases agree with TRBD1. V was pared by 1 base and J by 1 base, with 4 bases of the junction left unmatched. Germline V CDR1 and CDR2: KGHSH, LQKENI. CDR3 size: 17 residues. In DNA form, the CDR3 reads TGTGCCAGCTCACCACGGGGGACAGGGGTAAGCAATCAGCCCCAGCATTTT. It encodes CASSPRGTGVSNQPQHF.

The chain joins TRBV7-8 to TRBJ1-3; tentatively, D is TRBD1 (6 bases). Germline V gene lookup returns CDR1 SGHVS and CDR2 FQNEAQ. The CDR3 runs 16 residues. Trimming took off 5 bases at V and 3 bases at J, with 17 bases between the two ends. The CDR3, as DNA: TGTGCCAGCAGCCCAGGAAGGGGGAAAGGTGGAAACACCATATATTTT. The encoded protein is CASSPGRGKGGNTIYF. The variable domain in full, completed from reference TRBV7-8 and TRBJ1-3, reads GAGVSQSPRYKVAKRGQDVALRCDPISGHVSLFWYQQALGQGPEFLTYFQNEAQLDKSGLPSDRFFAERPEGSVSTLKIQRTQQEDSAVYLCASSPGRGKGGNTIYFGEGSWLTVV.

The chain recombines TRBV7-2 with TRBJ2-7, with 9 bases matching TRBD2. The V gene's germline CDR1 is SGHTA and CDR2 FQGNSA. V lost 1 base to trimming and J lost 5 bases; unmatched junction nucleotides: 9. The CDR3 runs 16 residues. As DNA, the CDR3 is TGTGCCAGCAGCTTAGTTGGTCTAGCGGGATCTAACGAGCAGTACTTC. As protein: CASSLVGLAGSNEQYF.

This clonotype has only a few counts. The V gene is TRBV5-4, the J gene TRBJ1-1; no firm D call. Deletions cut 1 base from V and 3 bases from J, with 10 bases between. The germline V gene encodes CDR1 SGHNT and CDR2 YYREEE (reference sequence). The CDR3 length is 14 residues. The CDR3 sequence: CASSLRQHDTEAFF. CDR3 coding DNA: TGTGCCAGCAGCTTGCGTCAGCATGACACTGAAGCTTTCTTT. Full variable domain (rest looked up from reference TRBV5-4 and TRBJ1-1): ETGVTQSPTHLIKTRGQQVTLRCSSQSGHNTVSWYQQALGQGPQFIFQYYREEENGRGNFPPRFSGLQFPNYSSELNVNALELDDSALYLCASSLRQHDTEAFFGQGTRLTVV.

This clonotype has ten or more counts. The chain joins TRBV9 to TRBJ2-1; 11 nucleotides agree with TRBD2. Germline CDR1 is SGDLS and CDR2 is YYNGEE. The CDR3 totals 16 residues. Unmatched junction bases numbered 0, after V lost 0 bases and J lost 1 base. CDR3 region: CASSVGLAGSYNEQFF. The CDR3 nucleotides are TGTGCCAGCAGCGTAGGACTAGCGGGATCCTACAATGAGCAGTTCTTC.

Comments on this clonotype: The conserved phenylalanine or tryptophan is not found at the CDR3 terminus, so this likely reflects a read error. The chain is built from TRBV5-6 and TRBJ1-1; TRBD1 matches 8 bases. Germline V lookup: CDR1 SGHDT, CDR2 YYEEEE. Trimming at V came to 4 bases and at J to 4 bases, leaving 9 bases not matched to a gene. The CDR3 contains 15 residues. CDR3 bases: TGTGCCAGCAGCAAAAGGACAGGGAGACTCACTGAAGCTTTCCTT. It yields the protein CASSKRTGRLTEAFL.

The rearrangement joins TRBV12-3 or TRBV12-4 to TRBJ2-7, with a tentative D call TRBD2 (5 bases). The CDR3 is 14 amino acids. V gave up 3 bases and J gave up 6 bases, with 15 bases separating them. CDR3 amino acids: CASSFGLTRVEQYF. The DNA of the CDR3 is TGTGCCAGCAGTTTCGGGTTAACTAGAGTCGAGCAGTACTTC.

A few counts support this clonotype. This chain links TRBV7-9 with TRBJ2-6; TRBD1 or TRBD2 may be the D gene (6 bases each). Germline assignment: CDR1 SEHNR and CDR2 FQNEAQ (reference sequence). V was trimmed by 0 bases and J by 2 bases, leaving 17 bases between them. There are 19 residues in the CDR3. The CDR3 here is CASSLASGGADTGANVLTF. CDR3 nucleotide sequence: TGTGCCAGCAGCTTAGCTTCCGGGGGCGCAGACACTGGGGCCAACGTCCTGACTTTC.

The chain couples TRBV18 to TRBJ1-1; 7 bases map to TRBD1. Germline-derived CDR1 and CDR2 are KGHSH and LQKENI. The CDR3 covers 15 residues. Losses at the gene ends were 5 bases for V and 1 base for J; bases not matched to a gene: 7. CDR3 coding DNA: TGTGCCAGCTCATCCTCGGGACAGAAGAACACTGAAGCTTTCTTT. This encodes CASSSSGQKNTEAFF.

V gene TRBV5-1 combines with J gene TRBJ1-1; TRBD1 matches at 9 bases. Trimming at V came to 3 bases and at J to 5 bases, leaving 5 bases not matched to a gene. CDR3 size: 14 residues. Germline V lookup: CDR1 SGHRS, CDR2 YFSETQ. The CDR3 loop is CASSWTGVGTEAFF. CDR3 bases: TGCGCCAGCAGCTGGACAGGGGTTGGAACTGAAGCTTTCTTT.

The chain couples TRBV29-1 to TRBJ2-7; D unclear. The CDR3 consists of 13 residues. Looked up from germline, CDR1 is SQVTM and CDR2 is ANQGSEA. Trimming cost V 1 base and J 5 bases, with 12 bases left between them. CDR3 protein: CSVEGLSVDEQYF. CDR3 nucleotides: TGCAGCGTTGAAGGCCTTTCGGTCGACGAGCAGTACTTC.

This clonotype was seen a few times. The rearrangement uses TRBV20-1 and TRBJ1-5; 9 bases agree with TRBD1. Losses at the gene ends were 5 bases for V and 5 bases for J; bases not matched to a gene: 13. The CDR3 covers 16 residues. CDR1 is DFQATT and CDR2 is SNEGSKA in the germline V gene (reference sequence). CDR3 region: CSASDRGKLIHQPQHF. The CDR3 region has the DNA TGCAGTGCTTCGGACAGGGGCAAGTTAATTCATCAGCCCCAGCATTTT.

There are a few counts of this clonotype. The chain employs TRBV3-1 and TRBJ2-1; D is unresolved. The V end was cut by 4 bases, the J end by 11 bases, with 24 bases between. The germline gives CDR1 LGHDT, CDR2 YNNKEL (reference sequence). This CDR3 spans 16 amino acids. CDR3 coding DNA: TGTGCCAGCAGCCTTGTAGAGGTAGTGACAATTAATAAGCAGTTCTTC. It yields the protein CASSLVEVVTINKQFF.

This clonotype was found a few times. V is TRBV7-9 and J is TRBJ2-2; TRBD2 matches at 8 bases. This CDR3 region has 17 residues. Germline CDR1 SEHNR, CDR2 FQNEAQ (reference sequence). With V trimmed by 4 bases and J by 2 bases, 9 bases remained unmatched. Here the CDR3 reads CASSYPASGYNTGELFF. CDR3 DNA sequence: TGTGCCAGCAGCTATCCAGCTAGCGGGTATAACACCGGGGAGCTGTTTTTT.

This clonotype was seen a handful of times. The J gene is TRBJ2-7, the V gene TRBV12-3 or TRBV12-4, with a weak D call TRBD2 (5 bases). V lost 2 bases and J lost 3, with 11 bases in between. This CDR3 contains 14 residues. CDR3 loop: CASSLRGRIYEQYF. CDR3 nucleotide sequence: TGTGCCAGCAGTTTAAGAGGGAGAATCTACGAGCAGTACTTC.

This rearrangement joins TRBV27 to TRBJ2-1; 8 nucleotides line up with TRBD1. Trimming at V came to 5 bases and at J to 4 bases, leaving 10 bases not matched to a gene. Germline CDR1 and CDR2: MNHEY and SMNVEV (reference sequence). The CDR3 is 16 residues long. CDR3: CASSPPGGRRYNEQFF. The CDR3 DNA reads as TGTGCCAGCAGTCCCCCAGGGGGCCGAAGATACAATGAGCAGTTCTTC.

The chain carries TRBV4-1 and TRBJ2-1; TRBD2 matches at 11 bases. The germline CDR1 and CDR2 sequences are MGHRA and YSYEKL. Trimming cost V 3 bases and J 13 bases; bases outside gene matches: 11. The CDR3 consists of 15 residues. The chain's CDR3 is CASSQVPLAGGPQFF. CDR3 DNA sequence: TGCGCCAGCAGCCAGGTACCCCTAGCGGGAGGCCCACAGTTCTTC.

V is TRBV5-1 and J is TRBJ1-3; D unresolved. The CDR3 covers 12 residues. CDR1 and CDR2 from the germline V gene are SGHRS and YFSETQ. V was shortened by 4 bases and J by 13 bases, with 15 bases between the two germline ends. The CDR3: CASSVETGRIYF. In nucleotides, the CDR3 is TGCGCCAGCAGCGTGGAAACCGGGAGGATATATTTT.

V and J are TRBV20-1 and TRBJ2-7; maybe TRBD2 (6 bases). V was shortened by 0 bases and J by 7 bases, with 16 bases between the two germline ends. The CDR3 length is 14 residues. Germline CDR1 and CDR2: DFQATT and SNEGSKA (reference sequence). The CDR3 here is CSARDWAGSQEQYF. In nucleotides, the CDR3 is TGCAGTGCTAGAGATTGGGCGGGATCGCAAGAGCAGTACTTC.

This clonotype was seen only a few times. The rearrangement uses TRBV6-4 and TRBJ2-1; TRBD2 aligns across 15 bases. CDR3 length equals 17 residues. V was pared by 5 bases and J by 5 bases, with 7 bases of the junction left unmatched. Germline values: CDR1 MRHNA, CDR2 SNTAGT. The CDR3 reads CASSRTSGRAWDNEQFF. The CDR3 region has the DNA TGTGCCAGCAGTCGGACTAGCGGGAGGGCCTGGGACAATGAGCAGTTCTTC.

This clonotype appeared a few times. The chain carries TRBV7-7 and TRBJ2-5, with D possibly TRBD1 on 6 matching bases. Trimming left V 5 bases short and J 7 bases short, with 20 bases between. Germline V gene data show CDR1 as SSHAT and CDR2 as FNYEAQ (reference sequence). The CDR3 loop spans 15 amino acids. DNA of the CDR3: TGTGCCAGCAGCCCACGAACCGGGCCGACAGGGACCCAGTACTTC. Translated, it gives CASSPRTGPTGTQYF.

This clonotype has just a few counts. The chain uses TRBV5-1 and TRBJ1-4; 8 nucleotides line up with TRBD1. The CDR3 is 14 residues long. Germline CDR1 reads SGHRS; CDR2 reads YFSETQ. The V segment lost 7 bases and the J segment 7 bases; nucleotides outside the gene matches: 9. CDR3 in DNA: TGCGCCAGCCGCGCGGACAGGGATGGTGAAAAACTGTTTTTT. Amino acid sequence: CASRADRDGEKLFF.

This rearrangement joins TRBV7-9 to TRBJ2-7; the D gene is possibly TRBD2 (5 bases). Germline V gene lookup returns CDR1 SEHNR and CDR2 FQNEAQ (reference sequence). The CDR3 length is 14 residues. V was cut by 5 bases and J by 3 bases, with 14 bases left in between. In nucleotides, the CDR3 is TGTGCCAGCAGCCATGGGGAGAGATACTACGAGCAGTACTTC. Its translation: CASSHGERYYEQYF.